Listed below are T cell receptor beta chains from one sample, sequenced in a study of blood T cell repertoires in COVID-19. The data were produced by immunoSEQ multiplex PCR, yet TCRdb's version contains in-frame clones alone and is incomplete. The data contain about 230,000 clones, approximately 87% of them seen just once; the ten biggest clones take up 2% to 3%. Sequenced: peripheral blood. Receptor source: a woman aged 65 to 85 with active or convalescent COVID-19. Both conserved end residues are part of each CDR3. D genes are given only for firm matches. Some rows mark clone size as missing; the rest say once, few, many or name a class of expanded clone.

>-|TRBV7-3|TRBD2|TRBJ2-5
CASSLLRLAGANETQYF
TGTGCCAGCAGCTTATTGAGACTAGCGGGGGCCAACGAGACCCAGTACTTC
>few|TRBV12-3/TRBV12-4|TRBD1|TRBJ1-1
CASRKLDREAFF
TGTGCCAGCAGGAAATTAGACAGGGAGGCTTTCTTT
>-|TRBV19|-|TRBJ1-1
CASSIEQNTEAFF
TGTGCCAGTAGTATTGAACAGAACACTGAAGCTTTCTTT
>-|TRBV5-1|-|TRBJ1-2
CASSSGVGPYGYTF
TGCGCCAGCAGCTCGGGAGTTGGACCCTATGGCTACACCTTC
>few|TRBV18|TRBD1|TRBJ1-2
CASSLIQGGYGYTF
TGTGCCAGCTCACTAATACAGGGGGGCTATGGCTACACCTTC
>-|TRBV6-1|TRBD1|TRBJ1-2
CASSEALTGAGYTF
TGTGCCAGCAGTGAAGCCCTAACAGGGGCTGGCTACACCTTC
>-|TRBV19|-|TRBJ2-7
CASSDSNYEQYF
TGTGCCAGTAGCGATAGCAACTACGAGCAGTACTTC
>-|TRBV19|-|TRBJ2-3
CASRTGGTDTQYF
TGTGCCAGCCGTACGGGTGGCACAGATACGCAGTATTTT
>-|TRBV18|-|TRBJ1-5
CASSPGAGTLNQPQHF
TGTGCCAGCTCACCAGGGGCCGGGACACTTAATCAGCCCCAGCATTTT
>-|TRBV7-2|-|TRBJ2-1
CASSPRGPSYNEQFF
TGTGCCAGCAGCCCCAGGGGCCCCTCCTACAATGAGCAGTTCTTC
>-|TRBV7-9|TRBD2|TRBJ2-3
CASSFPSGGTTDTQYF
TGTGCCAGCAGCTTCCCTAGCGGGGGGACCACAGATACGCAGTATTTT
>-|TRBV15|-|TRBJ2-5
CATSRDSRQETQYF
TGTGCCACCAGCAGAGATAGCAGACAAGAGACCCAGTACTTC
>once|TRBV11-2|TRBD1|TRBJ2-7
CASSRQGVDEQYF
TGTGCCAGCAGCCGACAGGGAGTGGACGAGCAGTACTTC
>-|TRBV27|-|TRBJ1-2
CASSLSGGPYGYTF
TGTGCCAGCAGTTTATCAGGGGGTCCCTATGGCTACACCTTC
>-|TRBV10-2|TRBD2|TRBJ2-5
CASSDFGGYQETQYF
TGCGCCAGCAGTGACTTCGGGGGGTACCAAGAGACCCAGTACTTC
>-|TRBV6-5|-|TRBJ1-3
CASSPDSSGNTIYF
TGTGCCAGCAGCCCGGACAGCTCTGGAAACACCATATATTTT
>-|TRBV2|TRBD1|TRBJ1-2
CASTTDRAYGYTF
TGTGCCAGCACTACAGACAGGGCCTATGGCTACACCTTC
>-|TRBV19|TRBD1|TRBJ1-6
CASHDMTGTESLHF
TGTGCCAGTCACGACATGACAGGGACCGAATCCCTCCACTTT
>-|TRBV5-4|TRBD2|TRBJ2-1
CASSYRGTSGYNEQFF
TGTGCCAGCAGCTATAGAGGGACTAGCGGTTACAATGAGCAGTTCTTC
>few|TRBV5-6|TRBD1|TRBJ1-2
CASSLFGTGDVIYGYTF
TGTGCCAGCAGCTTGTTTGGGACAGGGGATGTGATTTATGGCTACACCTTC